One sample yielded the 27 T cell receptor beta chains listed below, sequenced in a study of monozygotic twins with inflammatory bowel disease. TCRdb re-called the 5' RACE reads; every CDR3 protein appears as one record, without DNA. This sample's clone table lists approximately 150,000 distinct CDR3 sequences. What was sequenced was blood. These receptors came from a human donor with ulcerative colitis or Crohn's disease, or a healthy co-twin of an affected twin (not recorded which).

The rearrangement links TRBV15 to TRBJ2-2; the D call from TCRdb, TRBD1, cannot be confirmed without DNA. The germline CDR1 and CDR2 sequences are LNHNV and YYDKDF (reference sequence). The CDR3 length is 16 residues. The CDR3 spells CATSSDPYKNTGELFF.

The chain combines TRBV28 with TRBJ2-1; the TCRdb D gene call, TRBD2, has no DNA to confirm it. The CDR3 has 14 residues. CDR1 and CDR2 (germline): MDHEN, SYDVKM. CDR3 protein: CASKTSLGIPEQFF.

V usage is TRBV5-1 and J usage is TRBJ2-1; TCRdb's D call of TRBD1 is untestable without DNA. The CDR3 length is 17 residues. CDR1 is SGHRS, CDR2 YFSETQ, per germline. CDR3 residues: CASSPFIGQGSYTEQFF.

CDR3 in amino acids: CASSPGAGEQYF. This chain connects TRBV9 to TRBJ2-7; lacking DNA, the TRBD1 call made by TCRdb goes unchecked. The germline V gene encodes CDR1 SGDLS and CDR2 YYNGEE. The CDR3 consists of 12 residues.

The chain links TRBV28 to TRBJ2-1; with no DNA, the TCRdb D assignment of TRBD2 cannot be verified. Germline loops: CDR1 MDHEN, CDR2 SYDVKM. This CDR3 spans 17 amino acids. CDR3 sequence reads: CASSPRLAGVHYNEQFF. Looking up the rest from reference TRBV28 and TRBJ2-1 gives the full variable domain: DVKVTQSSRYLVKRTGEKVFLECVQDMDHENMFWYRQDPGLGLRLIYFSYDVKMKEKGDIPEGYSVSREKKERFSLILESASTNQTSMYLCASSPRLAGVHYNEQFFGPGTRLTVL.

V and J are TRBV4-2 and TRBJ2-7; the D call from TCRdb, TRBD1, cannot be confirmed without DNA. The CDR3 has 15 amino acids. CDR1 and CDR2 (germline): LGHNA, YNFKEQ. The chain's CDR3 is CASSQDGILRYEQYF.

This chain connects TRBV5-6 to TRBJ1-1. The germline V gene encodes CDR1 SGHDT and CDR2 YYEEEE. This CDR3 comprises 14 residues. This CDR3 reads CASSLAWGVTEAFF.

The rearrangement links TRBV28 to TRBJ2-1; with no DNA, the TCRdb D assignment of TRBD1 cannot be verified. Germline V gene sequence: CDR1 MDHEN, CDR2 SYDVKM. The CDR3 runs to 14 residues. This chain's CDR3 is CASSSPQVNNEQFF.

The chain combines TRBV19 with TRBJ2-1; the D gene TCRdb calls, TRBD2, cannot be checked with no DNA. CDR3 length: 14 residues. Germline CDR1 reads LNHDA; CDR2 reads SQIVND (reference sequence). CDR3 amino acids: CASTLAGGVNEQFF.

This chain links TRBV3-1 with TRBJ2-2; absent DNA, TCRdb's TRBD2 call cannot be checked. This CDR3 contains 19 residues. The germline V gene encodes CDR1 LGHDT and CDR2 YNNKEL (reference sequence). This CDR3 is CASSQAYYGASGFTGELFF.

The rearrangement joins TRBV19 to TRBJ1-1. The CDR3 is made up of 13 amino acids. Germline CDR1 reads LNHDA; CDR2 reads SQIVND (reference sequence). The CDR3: CASSMGRGTEAFF.

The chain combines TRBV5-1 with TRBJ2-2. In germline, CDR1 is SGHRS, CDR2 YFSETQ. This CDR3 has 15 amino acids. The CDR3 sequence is CASSLWGSDTGELFF.

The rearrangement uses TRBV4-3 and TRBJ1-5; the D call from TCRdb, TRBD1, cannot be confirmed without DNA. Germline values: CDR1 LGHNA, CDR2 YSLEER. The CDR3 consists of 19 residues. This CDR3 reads CASSQGWVSSLYSNQPQHF.

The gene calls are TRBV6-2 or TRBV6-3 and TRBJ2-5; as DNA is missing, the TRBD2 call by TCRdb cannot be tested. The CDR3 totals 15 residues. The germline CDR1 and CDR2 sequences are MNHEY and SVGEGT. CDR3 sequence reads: CASSYSASGAAAQYF.

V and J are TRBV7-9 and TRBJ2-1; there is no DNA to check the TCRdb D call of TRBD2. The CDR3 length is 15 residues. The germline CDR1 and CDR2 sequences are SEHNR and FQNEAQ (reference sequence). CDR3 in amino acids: CASSPIAGTYNEQFF.

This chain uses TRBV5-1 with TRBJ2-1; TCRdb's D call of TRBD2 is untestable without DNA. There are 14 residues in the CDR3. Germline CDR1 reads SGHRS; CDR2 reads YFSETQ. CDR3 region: CASSLVAGHNEQFF. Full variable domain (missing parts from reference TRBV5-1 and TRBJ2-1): KAGVTQTPRYLIKTRGQQVTLSCSPISGHRSVSWYQQTPGQGLQFLFEYFSETQRNKGNFPGRFSGRQFSNSRSEMNVSTLELGDSALYLCASSLVAGHNEQFFGPGTRLTVL.

CDR3 protein: CASTGQGASDTQYF. The V and J genes are TRBV7-9 and TRBJ2-3; the TRBD1 assignment by TCRdb is unverifiable without DNA. Germline CDR1 is SEHNR and CDR2 is FQNEAQ (reference sequence). CDR3 length: 14 residues.

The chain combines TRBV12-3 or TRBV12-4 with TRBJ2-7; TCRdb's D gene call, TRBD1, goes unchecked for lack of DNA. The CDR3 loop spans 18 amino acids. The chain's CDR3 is CASSLAGQGGNGAYEQYF.

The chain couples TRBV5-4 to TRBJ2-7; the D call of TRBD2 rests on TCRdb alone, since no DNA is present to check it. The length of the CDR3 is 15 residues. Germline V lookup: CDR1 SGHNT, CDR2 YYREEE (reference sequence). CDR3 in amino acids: CASSLASSGGYEQYF.

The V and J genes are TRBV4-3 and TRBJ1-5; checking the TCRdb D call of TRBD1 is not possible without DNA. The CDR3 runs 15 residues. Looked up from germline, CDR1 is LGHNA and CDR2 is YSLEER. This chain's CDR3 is CASSQEHQGRKPQHF.

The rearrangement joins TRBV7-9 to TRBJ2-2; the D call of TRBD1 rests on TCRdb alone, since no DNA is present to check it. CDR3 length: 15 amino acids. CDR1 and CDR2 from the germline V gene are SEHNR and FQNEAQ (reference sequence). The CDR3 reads CASSFRAPNTGELFF. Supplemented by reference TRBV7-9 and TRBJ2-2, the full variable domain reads DTGVSQNPRHKITKRGQNVTFRCDPISEHNRLYWYRQTLGQGPEFLTYFQNEAQLEKSRLLSDRFSAERPKGSFSTLEIQRTEQGDSAMYLCASSFRAPNTGELFFGEGSRLTVL.

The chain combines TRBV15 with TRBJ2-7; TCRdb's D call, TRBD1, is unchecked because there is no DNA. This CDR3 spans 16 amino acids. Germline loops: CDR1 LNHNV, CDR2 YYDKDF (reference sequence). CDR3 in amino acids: CATSSKGATPYYEQYF.

Here the CDR3 reads CASSPPAPLDEQFF. The chain employs TRBV6-2 or TRBV6-3 and TRBJ2-1; with no DNA, the TCRdb D assignment of TRBD2 cannot be verified. Germline values: CDR1 MNHEY, CDR2 SVGEGT. CDR3 length: 14 residues.

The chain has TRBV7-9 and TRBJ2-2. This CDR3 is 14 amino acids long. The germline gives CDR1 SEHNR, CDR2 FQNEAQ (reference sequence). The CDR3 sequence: CASSHLGNTGELFF.

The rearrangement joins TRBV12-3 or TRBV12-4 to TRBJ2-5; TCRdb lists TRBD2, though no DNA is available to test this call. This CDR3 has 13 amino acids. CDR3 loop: CASRGPIGETQYF.

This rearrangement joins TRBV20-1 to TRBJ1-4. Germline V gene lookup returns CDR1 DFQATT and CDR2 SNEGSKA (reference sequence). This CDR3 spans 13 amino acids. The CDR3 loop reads CSAADGRGEKLFF.

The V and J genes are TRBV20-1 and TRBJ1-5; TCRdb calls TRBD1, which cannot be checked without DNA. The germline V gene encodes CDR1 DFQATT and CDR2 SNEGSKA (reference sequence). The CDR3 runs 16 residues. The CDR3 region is CSASPDREARNQPQHF.